The 10 T cell receptor beta chains reported below all come from one sample, sequenced in a study of cytomegalovirus exposure and HLA in healthy donors. In the PCR, 60 Vbeta and 13 Jbeta primers were used. Repertoires were generated with immunoSEQ multiplex PCR, while TCRdb's copy carries only in-frame clones and drops some. In the table there are 150,000 to 200,000 clones, more than 65% of which are singletons. Sequenced: PBMCs. The receptors were gathered from a girl aged 2 to 9 in good health and CMV-seropositive.

The chain couples TRBV30 to TRBJ2-3, with a weak D call TRBD2 (6 bases). CDR1 is GTSNPN, CDR2 SVGIG, per germline (reference sequence). This CDR3 comprises 14 residues. V shed 4 bases and J shed 4 bases, with 15 bases lying between them. CDR3 DNA sequence: TGTGCCTGGAACTTCTGGCGGGAACCAGATACGCAGTATTTT. Encoded protein: CAWNFWREPDTQYF.

As to this clone: At one end, the junction sequence differs from germline, possibly due to a read error. This sample includes further DNA sequences coding for the same CDR3. CDR3 nucleotides: TGTGCCAGCAGTTTCGGGAGCTACGAGCAGTATTTC. Translating it yields CASSFGSYEQYF. The chain links TRBV25-1 to TRBJ2-7; possible D gene TRBD2, 6 bases. Germline V gene data show CDR1 as MGHDK and CDR2 as SYGVNS. The CDR3 has 12 amino acids.

The J gene is TRBJ2-4, the V gene TRBV5-4; 11 bases are a match to TRBD1. The length of the CDR3 is 14 residues. Trimming took 4 bases from V and 7 from J; bases not matched to a gene: 4. Germline lookup yields CDR1 SGHNT and CDR2 YYREEE (reference sequence). The CDR3 nucleotides read TGTGCCAGCAGCCTCCGGGACAGGGGGAACATTCAGTACTTC. Translating gives CASSLRDRGNIQYF.

The table lists this clone with a few counts. The V gene is TRBV30, the J gene TRBJ1-4; D not certain. Trimming left V 7 bases short and J 2 bases short, with 14 bases between. Germline assignment: CDR1 GTSNPN and CDR2 SVGIG (reference sequence). The CDR3 contains 14 residues. The CDR3 protein is CALNILATNEKLFF. In DNA form, the CDR3 reads TGTGCCTTAAATATTTTAGCGACTAATGAAAAACTGTTTTTT.

V and J are TRBV4-2 and TRBJ1-1; D might be TRBD1 (6 bases). V gave up 2 bases and J gave up 4 bases, with 17 bases separating them. Looked up from germline, CDR1 is LGHNA and CDR2 is YNFKEQ. The CDR3 runs 16 residues. Here the CDR3 DNA reads TGTGCCAGCAGCCAACGGGACACGGAGGATGGCACTGAAGCTTTCTTT. Translation: CASSQRDTEDGTEAFF.

This rearrangement joins TRBV28 to TRBJ1-5; 8 nucleotides match TRBD1. CDR3 length equals 13 residues. Germline CDR1 is MDHEN and CDR2 is SYDVKM. Germline trimming cut 7 bases from V and 7 bases from J; bases unmatched to any gene: 6. This CDR3 reads CASTDRVYQPQHF. The CDR3, as DNA: TGTGCCAGCACGGACAGGGTTTACCAGCCCCAGCATTTT.

The chain combines TRBV19 with TRBJ1-2; possibly TRBD1 for D (6 bases). V lost 0 bases to trimming and J lost 5 bases, with 10 bases between them. Per germline, CDR1 LNHDA and CDR2 SQIVND (reference sequence). This CDR3 contains 14 residues. CDR3 sequence (DNA): TGTGCCAGTAGTATAGACGGACAGCTTTATGGCTACACCTTC. Protein sequence: CASSIDGQLYGYTF.

The CDR3 DNA reads as TGTGCCAGCTCCATTCGACAGGGGACGAGTGAGCAGTACTTC. It encodes CASSIRQGTSEQYF. V gene TRBV7-3 combines with J gene TRBJ2-7; 8 bases match TRBD1. Germline trimming cut 8 bases from V and 7 bases from J; bases unmatched to any gene: 13. The length of the CDR3 is 14 residues. Per the germline V gene, CDR1 is SGHTA and CDR2 is FQGTGA.

The chain is built from TRBV28 and TRBJ2-2; possibly TRBD1 for D (5 bases). V lost 4 bases, J lost 3 bases, and 18 bases lay in between. Germline CDR1 is MDHEN and CDR2 is SYDVKM. This CDR3 is 17 amino acids long. The CDR3 region has the DNA TGTGCCAGCAGTTCTATGACAGTTTTGGGATACACCGGGGAGCTGTTTTTT. Protein product: CASSSMTVLGYTGELFF.

The table lists this clone with a few counts. The V and J genes are TRBV5-1 and TRBJ1-1, with a possible D match to TRBD1 (6 bases). This CDR3 comprises 16 residues. Germline V gives CDR1 SGHRS, CDR2 YFSETQ. V lost 0 bases to trimming and J lost 3 bases, with 15 bases between them. The DNA of the CDR3 is TGCGCCAGCAGCTTGGGGCAGGGGTTCGATGACACTGAAGCTTTCTTT. Translated: CASSLGQGFDDTEAFF.